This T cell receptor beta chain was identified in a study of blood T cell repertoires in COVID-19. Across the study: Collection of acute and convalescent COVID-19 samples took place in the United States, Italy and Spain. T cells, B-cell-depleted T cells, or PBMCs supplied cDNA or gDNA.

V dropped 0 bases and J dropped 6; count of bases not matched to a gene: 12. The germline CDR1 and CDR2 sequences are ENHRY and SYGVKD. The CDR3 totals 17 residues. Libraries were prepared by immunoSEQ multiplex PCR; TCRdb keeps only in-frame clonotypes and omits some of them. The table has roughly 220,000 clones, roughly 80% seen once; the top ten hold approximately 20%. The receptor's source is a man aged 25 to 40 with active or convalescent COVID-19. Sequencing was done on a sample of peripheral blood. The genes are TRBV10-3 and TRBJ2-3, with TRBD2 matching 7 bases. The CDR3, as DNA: TGTGCCATCAGTGAGTCGAGGTTTGCGGGAGTCGGGGATACGCAGTATTTT. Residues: CAISESRFAGVGDTQYF.